The 19 T cell receptor beta chains below were found in one sample sequenced in a study of T cell repertoires in cytomegalovirus infection (dated by TCRdb to between 2018 and 2021). The run used an Illumina HiSeq 1500. TCRdb trimmed the raw reads at Q25, called clones with MiXCR and kept productive beta chains. Every entry covers one CDR3 protein and lists the most common genes and DNA from its rows. This sample holds hundreds of thousands of distinct CDR3 sequences; about 8.8% were observed only once. Approximately 2.3% of the sample goes to the ten largest clones. Input material: PBMCs. Every receptor here comes from a human donor in good health (CMV status not recorded). Some clones in this sample may be carry-over from other donors' samples.

The sample holds many counts of this clonotype. V and J are TRBV28 and TRBJ1-6, with TRBD1 matching 12 bases. There are 16 residues in the CDR3. Germline V gene lookup returns CDR1 MDHEN and CDR2 SYDVKM. After removal of 5 bases from V and 8 bases from J, the junction contained 7 bases not matched to a gene. CDR3 sequence (DNA): TGTGCCAGCAGTAGCCGGGACAGGGGGCTATATTCACCCCTCCACTTT. This sequence encodes CASSSRDRGLYSPLHF.

The sample holds many counts of this clonotype. The rearrangement joins TRBV12-3 or TRBV12-4 to TRBJ1-1, with TRBD1 matching over 7 bases. With V trimmed by 7 bases and J by 1 base, 3 bases remained unmatched. CDR3 size: 13 residues. CDR3 nucleotides: TGTGCCAGCAAAGGGACAGAGAACACTGAAGCTTTCTTT. As protein: CASKGTENTEAFF.

This clonotype came up many times. This rearrangement joins TRBV7-3 to TRBJ1-2; weak D call: TRBD1 (6 bases). This CDR3 is 15 amino acids long. Germline loops: CDR1 SGHTA, CDR2 FQGTGA. The V end was cut by 1 base, the J end by 4 bases, with 13 bases between. The CDR3 sequence: CASSLRRGPLYGYTF. CDR3 nucleotides: TGTGCCAGCAGCTTAAGGCGGGGGCCGCTCTATGGCTACACCTTC. The entire variable domain, with the rest obtained from reference TRBV7-3 and TRBJ1-2, is as follows: GAGVSQTPSNKVTEKGKYVELRCDPISGHTALYWYRQSLGQGPEFLIYFQGTGAADDSGLPNDRFFAVRPEGSVSTLKIQRTERGDSAVYLCASSLRRGPLYGYTFGSGTRLTVV.

The chain couples TRBV6-2 or TRBV6-3 to TRBJ2-1, with D hard to call. The CDR3 runs to 13 residues. The V and J ends lost 5 bases and 10 bases respectively, with 15 bases between them. Looked up from germline, CDR1 is MNHEY and CDR2 is SVGEGT. CDR3 residues: CASSPRPREEQFF. The CDR3 DNA reads as TGTGCCAGCAGTCCCCGACCCCGAGAGGAGCAGTTCTTC.

The table lists this clonotype with a few counts. The chain links TRBV20-1 to TRBJ2-7; D perhaps matches TRBD2 (6 bases). Between the trimmed V and J ends, which lost 6 bases and 6 bases, there was a span of 12 bases. This CDR3 spans 11 amino acids. Germline V gene lookup returns CDR1 DFQATT and CDR2 SNEGSKA (reference sequence). The CDR3 DNA follows: TGCAGTGCCCTGGCGGAGGGCGAGCAGTACGTC. It yields the protein CSALAEGEQYV.

The rearrangement joins TRBV6-4 to TRBJ2-3, with D tentatively TRBD1 (7 bases). Germline V CDR1 and CDR2: MRHNA, SNTAGT. Trimming took 6 bases from V and 3 from J, leaving 13 bases between them. CDR3 length: 14 residues. DNA of the CDR3: TGTGCCAGCAGCGACCAGGGGGGAACAGATACGCAGTATTTT. Translation: CASSDQGGTDTQYF.

The V gene is TRBV12-3 or TRBV12-4, the J gene TRBJ2-2; TRBD1 matches at 12 bases. This CDR3 comprises 18 residues. Unmatched junction bases numbered 14, after V lost 6 bases and J lost 6 bases. DNA of the CDR3: TGTGCCAGCAGGCCGGGACAGGGGGCTTTAAGTGGAGCCGGGGAGCTGTTTTTT. Its translation: CASRPGQGALSGAGELFF.

The chain combines TRBV20-1 with TRBJ2-1; 14 positions agree with TRBD2. J gave up 0 bases and V 6 bases, and 4 bases lay outside the gene matches. The CDR3 is 16 residues long. Looked up from germline, CDR1 is DFQATT and CDR2 is SNEGSKA (reference sequence). CDR3 amino acids: CSALTSGGVSYNEQFF. CDR3 bases: TGCAGTGCCCTGACTAGCGGGGGGGTCTCCTACAATGAGCAGTTCTTC.

The chain uses TRBV20-1 and TRBJ1-3; D is unclear. Germline CDR1 and CDR2: DFQATT and SNEGSKA (reference sequence). Trimming took off 3 bases at V and 8 bases at J, with 26 bases between the two ends. The CDR3 has 17 amino acids. The CDR3 region has the DNA TGCAGTGCTAGCCCCCACCTTATGTCTACGAAGAGGGACACCATATATTTT. This sequence encodes CSASPHLMSTKRDTIYF.

This clonotype was seen many times. CDR3 nucleotide sequence: TGCAGTGCTAGTGGAACTAGCGGCACCGGGGAGCTGTTTTTT. Its translation is CSASGTSGTGELFF. This chain links TRBV20-1 with TRBJ2-2, with 8 bases aligning to TRBD2. CDR3 length equals 14 residues. The germline V gene has CDR1 DFQATT and CDR2 SNEGSKA (reference sequence). V trimming: 3 bases; J trimming: 4 bases; junction bases outside the gene matches: 4.

A few counts support this clonotype. The V and J genes are TRBV5-1 and TRBJ2-1; D is possibly TRBD1 or TRBD2 (6 bases each). V was shortened by 1 base and J by 5 bases, with 16 bases between the two germline ends. The CDR3 contains 16 residues. Germline CDR1 SGHRS, CDR2 YFSETQ. For the CDR3, the DNA is TGCGCCAGCAGCTTGAAGGGGGGTCGGATTAACAATGAGCAGTTCTTC. Translation: CASSLKGGRINNEQFF. Looking up the rest from reference TRBV5-1 and TRBJ2-1 gives the full variable domain: KAGVTQTPRYLIKTRGQQVTLSCSPISGHRSVSWYQQTPGQGLQFLFEYFSETQRNKGNFPGRFSGRQFSNSRSEMNVSTLELGDSALYLCASSLKGGRINNEQFFGPGTRLTVL.

This clonotype occurred many times. This sequence joins TRBV20-1 and TRBJ1-2; 10 bases align to TRBD1. CDR3 size: 15 residues. The germline CDR1 and CDR2 sequences are DFQATT and SNEGSKA (reference sequence). J was trimmed by 2 bases and V by 3 bases; bases with no gene match: 6. DNA of the CDR3: TGCAGTGCTAGGAACCCGGGACAGGGGAACTATGGCTACACCTTC. As protein: CSARNPGQGNYGYTF.

In its sample, this clonotype was seen many times. The chain has TRBV27 and TRBJ1-1; 7 bases are shared with TRBD1. This CDR3 spans 14 amino acids. The V segment lost 3 bases and the J segment 1 base; nucleotides outside the gene matches: 2. CDR1 is MNHEY, CDR2 SMNVEV, per germline (reference sequence). DNA for the CDR3: TGTGCCAGCAGTTTCGGACAGGCGAACACTGAAGCTTTCTTT. It encodes CASSFGQANTEAFF.

In its sample, this clonotype was seen a few times. The chain is built from TRBV10-3 and TRBJ2-7; 7 bases agree with TRBD1. The germline V gene has CDR1 ENHRY and CDR2 SYGVKD. This CDR3 region has 14 residues. The V segment lost 5 bases and the J segment 2 bases; nucleotides outside the gene matches: 6. CDR3 sequence: CAISLDREAYEQYF. CDR3 sequence (DNA): TGTGCCATCAGTCTCGACAGGGAAGCCTACGAGCAGTACTTC.

There are many counts of this clonotype. The chain recombines TRBV12-3 or TRBV12-4 with TRBJ2-3; TRBD2 aligns across 13 bases. The V gene end was trimmed by 6 bases and the J gene end by 5 bases; junction bases not matched to a gene: 8. This CDR3 contains 16 residues. In DNA form, the CDR3 reads TGTGCCAGCAGCCCTACTAGCGGGGGGGCCCAAGATACGCAGTATTTT. It is translated as CASSPTSGGAQDTQYF.

The rearrangement links TRBV20-1 to TRBJ1-1; weak D call: TRBD1 (5 bases). V shed 0 bases and J shed 6 bases, with 8 bases lying between them. Per the germline V gene, CDR1 is DFQATT and CDR2 is SNEGSKA (reference sequence). CDR3 length equals 12 residues. The CDR3 sequence is CSAREGPPEAFF. CDR3 sequence (DNA): TGCAGTGCTAGAGAGGGGCCTCCTGAAGCTTTCTTT.

This clonotype was seen more than once but under ten times. V is TRBV20-1 and J is TRBJ2-4, with 9 bases aligning to TRBD2. The CDR3 consists of 13 residues. Losses at the gene ends were 5 bases for V and 9 bases for J; bases not matched to a gene: 8. Germline V gene lookup returns CDR1 DFQATT and CDR2 SNEGSKA (reference sequence). The CDR3 region is CSADASGVGIQYF. The DNA of the CDR3 is TGCAGTGCTGATGCTAGCGGGGTCGGCATTCAGTACTTC.

This clonotype was recorded many times. J is TRBJ1-2 and V is TRBV6-5, with 7 nucleotides matching TRBD1. CDR1 and CDR2 (germline): MNHEY, SVGAGI. Losses at the gene ends were 6 bases for V and 0 bases for J; bases not matched to a gene: 7. The CDR3 loop spans 15 amino acids. For the CDR3, the DNA is TGTGCCAGCAGCCGCGGGACAGCGGCTAACTATGGCTACACCTTC. It yields the protein CASSRGTAANYGYTF.

The J gene is TRBJ2-1, the V gene TRBV15; TRBD2 aligns across 10 bases. V lost 5 bases and J lost 3; bases outside the gene matches: 4. CDR1 and CDR2 (germline): LNHNV, YYDKDF (reference sequence). CDR3 length: 15 amino acids. In DNA, the CDR3 is TGTGCCACCAGCGTAGGACTAGCGGTCTACAATGAGCAGTTCTTC. Protein: CATSVGLAVYNEQFF.